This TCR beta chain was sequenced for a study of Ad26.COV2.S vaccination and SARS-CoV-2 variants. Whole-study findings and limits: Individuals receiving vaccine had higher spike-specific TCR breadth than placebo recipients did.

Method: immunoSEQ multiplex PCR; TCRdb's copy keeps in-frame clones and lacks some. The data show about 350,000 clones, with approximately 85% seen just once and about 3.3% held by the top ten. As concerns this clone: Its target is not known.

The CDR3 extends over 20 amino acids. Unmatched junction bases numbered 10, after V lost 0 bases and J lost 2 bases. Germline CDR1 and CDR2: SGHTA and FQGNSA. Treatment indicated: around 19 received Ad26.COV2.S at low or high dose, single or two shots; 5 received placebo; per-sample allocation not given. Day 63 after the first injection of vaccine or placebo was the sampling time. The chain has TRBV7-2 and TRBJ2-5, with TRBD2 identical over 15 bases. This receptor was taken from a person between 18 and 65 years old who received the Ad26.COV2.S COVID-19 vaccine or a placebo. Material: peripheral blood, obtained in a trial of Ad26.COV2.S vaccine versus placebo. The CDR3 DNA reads TGTGCCAGCAGCTTAGCCCCGATCGGGGGACTAGCGGGGGGTCAAGAGACCCAGTACTTC. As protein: CASSLAPIGGLAGGQETQYF.